The 2 T cell receptor beta chains below were found in one sample sequenced in a study of graft-versus-host responses after intestinal transplantation. These receptors have no known antigen. The data were produced by immunoSEQ multiplex PCR, yet TCRdb's version contains in-frame clones alone and is incomplete. This sample has roughly 110,000 clones; roughly 90% occur once, and the top ten carry roughly 0.71%. Sequencing was performed on unstimulated CD4+ T cells sorted from spleen or lymph node cells, taken before transplant. The receptor set was obtained from a human donor who was the organ donor for an intestinal transplant.

V and J are TRBV20-1 and TRBJ2-5, with unresolved D. The germline CDR1 and CDR2 sequences are DFQATT and SNEGSKA (reference sequence). The ends were cut back, 6 bases at V and 1 base at J, with 6 bases in the middle. This CDR3 is 11 amino acids long. For the CDR3, the DNA is TGCAGTGCCCTGCGCCAAGAGACCCAGTACTTC. Its protein is CSALRQETQYF.

As for this clone: The junction departs from the called germline gene at one end, perhaps through a read error. CDR3: CASSRWTGRSGNTIYF. The CDR3 DNA reads TGTGCCAGCAGTCGATGGACAGGACGCTCTGGGAACACCATATATTTT. This chain joins TRBV27 and TRBJ1-3, with 7 bases that match TRBD1. There are 16 residues in the CDR3. Per germline, CDR1 MNHEY and CDR2 SMNVEV (reference sequence).